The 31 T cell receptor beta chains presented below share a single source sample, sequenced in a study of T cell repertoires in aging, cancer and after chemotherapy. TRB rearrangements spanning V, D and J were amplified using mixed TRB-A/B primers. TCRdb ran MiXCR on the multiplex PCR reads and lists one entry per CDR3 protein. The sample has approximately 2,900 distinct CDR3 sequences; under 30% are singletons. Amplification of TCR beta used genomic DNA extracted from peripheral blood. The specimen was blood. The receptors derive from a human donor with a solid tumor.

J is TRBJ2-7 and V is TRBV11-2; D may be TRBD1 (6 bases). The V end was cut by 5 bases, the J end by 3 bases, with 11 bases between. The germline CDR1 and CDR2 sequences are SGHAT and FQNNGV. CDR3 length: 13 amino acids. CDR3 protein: CASSPGQNYEQYF. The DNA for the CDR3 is TGTGCCAGCAGCCCAGGACAGAACTACGAGCAGTACTTC.

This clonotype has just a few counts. The CDR3 is CATSRASGQGYSNQPQHF. The CDR3 bases are TGTGCCACCAGCAGGGCCTCCGGACAGGGCTATAGCAATCAGCCCCAGCATTTT. The J gene is TRBJ1-5, the V gene TRBV15; 8 bases are a match to TRBD1. The V gene end was trimmed by 3 bases and the J gene end by 0 bases; junction bases not matched to a gene: 10. The germline V gene encodes CDR1 LNHNV and CDR2 YYDKDF (reference sequence). This CDR3 is built from 18 residues.

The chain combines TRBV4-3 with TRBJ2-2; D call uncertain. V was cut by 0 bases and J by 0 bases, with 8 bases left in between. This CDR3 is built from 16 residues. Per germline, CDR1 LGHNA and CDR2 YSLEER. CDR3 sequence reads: CASSQERFPNTGELFF. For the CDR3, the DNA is TGCGCCAGCAGCCAAGAAAGATTTCCGAACACCGGGGAGCTGTTTTTT.

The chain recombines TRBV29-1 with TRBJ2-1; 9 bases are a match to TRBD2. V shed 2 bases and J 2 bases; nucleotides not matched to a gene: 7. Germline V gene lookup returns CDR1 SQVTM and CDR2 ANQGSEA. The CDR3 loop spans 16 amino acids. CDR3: CSVETRLAATYNEQFF. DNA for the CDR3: TGCAGCGTTGAAACCCGACTAGCGGCTACCTACAATGAGCAGTTCTTC.

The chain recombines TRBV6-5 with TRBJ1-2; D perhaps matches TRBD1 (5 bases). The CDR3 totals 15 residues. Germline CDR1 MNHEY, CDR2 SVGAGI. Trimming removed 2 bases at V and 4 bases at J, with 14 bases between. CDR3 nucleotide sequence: TGTGCCAGCAGTTACGAACAGGCAGGGAGCTATGGCTACACCTTC. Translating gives CASSYEQAGSYGYTF.

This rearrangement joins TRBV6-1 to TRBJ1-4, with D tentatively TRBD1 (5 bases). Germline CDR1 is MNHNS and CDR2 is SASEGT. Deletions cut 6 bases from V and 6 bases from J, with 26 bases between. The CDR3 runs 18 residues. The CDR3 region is CASSLGAGLTAGHEKLFF. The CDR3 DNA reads TGTGCCAGCAGCCTCGGAGCGGGTTTGACCGCAGGGCATGAAAAACTGTTTTTT.

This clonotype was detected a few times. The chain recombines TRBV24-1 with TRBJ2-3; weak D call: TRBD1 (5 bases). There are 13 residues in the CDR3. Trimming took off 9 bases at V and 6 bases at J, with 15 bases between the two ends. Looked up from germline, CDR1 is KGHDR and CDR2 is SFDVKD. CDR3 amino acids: CATGLGDGDTQYF. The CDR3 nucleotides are TGTGCCACCGGGTTAGGGGATGGGGATACGCAGTATTTT.

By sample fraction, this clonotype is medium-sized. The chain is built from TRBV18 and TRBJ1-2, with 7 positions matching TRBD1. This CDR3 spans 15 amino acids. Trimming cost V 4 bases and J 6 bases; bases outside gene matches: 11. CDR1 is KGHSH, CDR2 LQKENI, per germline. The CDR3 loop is CASSRYGGGSDGYTF. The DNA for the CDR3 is TGTGCCAGCTCACGCTACGGAGGGGGCTCGGATGGCTACACCTTC.

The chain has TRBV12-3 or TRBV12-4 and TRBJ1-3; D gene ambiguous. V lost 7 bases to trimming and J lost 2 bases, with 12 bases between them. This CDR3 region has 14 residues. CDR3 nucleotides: TGTGCCAGCACCCCTTCTTGGGCTGGAAACACCATATATTTT. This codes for CASTPSWAGNTIYF.

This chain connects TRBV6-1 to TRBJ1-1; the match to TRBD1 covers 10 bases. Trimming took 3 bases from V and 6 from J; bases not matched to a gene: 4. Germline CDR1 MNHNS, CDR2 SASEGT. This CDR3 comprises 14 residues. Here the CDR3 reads CASSETGGLAEAFF. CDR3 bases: TGTGCCAGCAGTGAGACAGGGGGCTTGGCTGAAGCTTTCTTT.

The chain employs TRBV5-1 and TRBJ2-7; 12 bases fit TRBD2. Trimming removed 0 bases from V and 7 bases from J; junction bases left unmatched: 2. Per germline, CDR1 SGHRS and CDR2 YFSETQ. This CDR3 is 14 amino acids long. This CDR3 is CASSLGLAGEEQYF. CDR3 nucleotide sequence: TGCGCCAGCAGCTTGGGACTAGCGGGAGAAGAGCAGTACTTC.

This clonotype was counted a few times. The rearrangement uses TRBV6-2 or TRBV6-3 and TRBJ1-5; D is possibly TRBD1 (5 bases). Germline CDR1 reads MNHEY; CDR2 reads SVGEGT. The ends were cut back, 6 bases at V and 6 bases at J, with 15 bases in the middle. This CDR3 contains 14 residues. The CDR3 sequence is CASRRGGGFQPQHF. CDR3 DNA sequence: TGTGCCAGCAGAAGGGGTGGAGGGTTTCAGCCCCAGCATTTT.

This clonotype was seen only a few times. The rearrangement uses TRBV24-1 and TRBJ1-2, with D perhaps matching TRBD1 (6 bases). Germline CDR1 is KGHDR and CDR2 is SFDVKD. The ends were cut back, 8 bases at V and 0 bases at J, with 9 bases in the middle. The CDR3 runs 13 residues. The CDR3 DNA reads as TGTGCCACCACAAGGGGGGCTAACTATGGCTACACCTTC. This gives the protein CATTRGANYGYTF.

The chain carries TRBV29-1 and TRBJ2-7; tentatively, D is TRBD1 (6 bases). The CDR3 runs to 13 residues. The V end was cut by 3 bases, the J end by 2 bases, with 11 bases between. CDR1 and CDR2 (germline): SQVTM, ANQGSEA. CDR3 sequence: CSVDSGVPYEQYF. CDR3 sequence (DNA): TGCAGCGTTGACTCAGGGGTGCCCTACGAGCAGTACTTC.

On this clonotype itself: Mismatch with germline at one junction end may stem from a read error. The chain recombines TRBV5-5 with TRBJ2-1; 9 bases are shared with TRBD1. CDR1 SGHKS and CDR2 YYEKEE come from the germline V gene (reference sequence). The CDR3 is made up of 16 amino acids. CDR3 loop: CASSLRTGALYNKQFF. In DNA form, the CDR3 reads TGTGCCAGCAGCTTGCGGACAGGGGCTTTGTACAATAAGCAGTTCTTC.

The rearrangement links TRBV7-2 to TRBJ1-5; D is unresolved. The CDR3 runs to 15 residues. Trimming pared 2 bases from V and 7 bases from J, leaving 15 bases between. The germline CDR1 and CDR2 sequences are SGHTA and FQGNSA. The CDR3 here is CASSLSGNQRQPQHF. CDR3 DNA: TGTGCCAGCAGCTTATCGGGGAATCAGCGACAGCCCCAGCATTTT.

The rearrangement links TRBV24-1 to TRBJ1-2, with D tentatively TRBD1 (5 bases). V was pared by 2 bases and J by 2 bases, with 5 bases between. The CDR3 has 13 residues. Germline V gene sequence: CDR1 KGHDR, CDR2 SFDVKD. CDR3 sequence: CATSDSGNYGYTF. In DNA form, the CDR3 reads TGTGCCACCAGTGATTCAGGGAACTATGGCTACACCTTC.

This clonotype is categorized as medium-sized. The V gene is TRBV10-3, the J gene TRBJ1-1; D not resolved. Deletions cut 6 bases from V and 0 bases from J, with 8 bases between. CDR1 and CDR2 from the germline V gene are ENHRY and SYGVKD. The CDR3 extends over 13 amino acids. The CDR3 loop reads CAIRDGMNTEAFF. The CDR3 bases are TGTGCCATCAGGGACGGAATGAACACTGAAGCTTTCTTT.

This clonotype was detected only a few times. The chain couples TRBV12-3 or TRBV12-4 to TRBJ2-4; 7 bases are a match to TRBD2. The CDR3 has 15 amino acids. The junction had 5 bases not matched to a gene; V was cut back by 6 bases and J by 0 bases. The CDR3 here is CASRDSGLAKNIQYF. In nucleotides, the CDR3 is TGTGCCAGCAGAGATAGCGGGTTAGCCAAAAACATTCAGTACTTC.

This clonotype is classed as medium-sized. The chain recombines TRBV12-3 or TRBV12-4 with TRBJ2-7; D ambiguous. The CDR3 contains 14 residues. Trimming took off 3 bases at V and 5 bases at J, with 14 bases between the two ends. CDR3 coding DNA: TGTGCCAGCAGTTTCGCGGTAGGGATCGACGAGCAGTACTTC. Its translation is CASSFAVGIDEQYF.

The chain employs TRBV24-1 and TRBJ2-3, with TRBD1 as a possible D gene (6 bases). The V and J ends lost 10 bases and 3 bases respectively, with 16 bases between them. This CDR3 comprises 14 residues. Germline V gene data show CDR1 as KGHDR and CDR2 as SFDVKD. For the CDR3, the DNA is TGTGCCACAAGAGAGGGGGAGAGGACAGATACGCAGTATTTT. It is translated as CATREGERTDTQYF.

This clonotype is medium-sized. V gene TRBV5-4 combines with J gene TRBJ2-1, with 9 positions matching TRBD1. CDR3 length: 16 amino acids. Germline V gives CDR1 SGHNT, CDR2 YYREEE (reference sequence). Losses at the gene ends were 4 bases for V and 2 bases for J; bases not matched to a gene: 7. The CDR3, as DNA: TGTGCCAGCAGCAGGACAGGGGTCGGGACCTACAATGAGCAGTTCTTC. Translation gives CASSRTGVGTYNEQFF. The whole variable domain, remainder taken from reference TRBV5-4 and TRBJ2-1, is ETGVTQSPTHLIKTRGQQVTLRCSSQSGHNTVSWYQQALGQGPQFIFQYYREEENGRGNFPPRFSGLQFPNYSSELNVNALELDDSALYLCASSRTGVGTYNEQFFGPGTRLTVL.

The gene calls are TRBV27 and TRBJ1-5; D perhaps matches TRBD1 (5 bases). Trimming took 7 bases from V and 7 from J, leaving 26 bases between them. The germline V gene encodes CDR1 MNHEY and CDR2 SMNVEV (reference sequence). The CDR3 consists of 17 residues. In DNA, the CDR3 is TGTGCCAGCATTCCACACGGCCTAGCAGGGTTGGGGCAGCCCCAGCATTTT. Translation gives CASIPHGLAGLGQPQHF.

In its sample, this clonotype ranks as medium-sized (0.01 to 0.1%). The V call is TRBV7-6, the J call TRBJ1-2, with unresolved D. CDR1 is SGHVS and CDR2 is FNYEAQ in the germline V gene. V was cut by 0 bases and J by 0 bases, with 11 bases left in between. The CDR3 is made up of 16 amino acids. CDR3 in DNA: TGTGCCAGCAGCTTAGCGCCAGGACGCACTAACTATGGCTACACCTTC. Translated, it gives CASSLAPGRTNYGYTF. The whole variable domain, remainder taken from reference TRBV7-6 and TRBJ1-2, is GAGVSQSPRYKVTKRGQDVALRCDPISGHVSLYWYRQALGQGPEFLTYFNYEAQQDKSGLPNDRFSAERPEGSISTLTIQRTEQRDSAMYRCASSLAPGRTNYGYTFGSGTRLTVV.

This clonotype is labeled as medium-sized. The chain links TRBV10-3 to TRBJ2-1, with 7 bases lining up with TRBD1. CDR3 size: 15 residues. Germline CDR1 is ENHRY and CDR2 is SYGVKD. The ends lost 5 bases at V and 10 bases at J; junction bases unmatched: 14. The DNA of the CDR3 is TGTGCCATCAGTTTGAGACAGGGTTCGCCCCAGGAGCAGTTCTTC. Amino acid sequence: CAISLRQGSPQEQFF.

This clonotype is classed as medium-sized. CDR3 in DNA: TGTGCCAGCAGTTCAAAGGGACCGCGCTACTCCTACGAGCAGTACTTC. This translates into CASSSKGPRYSYEQYF. The chain combines TRBV6-5 with TRBJ2-7; D may match TRBD1 or TRBD2 (5 bases each). There are 16 residues in the CDR3. Trimming stripped 4 bases from V and 0 bases from J, with 16 bases between. Germline V gives CDR1 MNHEY, CDR2 SVGAGI.

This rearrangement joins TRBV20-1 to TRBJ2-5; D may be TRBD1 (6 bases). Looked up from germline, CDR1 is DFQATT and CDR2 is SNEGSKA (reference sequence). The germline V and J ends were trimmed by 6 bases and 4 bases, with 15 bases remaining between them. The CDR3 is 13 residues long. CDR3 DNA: TGCAGTGCCGACAAGGGGGTAGGAGAGACCCAGTACTTC. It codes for CSADKGVGETQYF.

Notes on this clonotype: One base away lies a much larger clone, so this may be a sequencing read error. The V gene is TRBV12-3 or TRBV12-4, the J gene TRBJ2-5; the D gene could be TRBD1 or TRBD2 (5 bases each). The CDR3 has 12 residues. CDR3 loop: CASSLRGETHYF. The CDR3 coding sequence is TGTGCCAGCAGCTTGAGGGGTGAGACCCATTACTTC.

In DNA form, the CDR3 reads TGTGCCAGTAGTAGAGAGGGACTAGCGGGAGGGCCGTACGAGCAGTACTTC. Protein: CASSREGLAGGPYEQYF. The rearrangement uses TRBV19 and TRBJ2-7; TRBD2 aligns across 16 bases. The CDR3 covers 17 residues. Germline CDR1 and CDR2: LNHDA and SQIVND (reference sequence). V dropped 4 bases and J dropped 4; count of bases not matched to a gene: 7.

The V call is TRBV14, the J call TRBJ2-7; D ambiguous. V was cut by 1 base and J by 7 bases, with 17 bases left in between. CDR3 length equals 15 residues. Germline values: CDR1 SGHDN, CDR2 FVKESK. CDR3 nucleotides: TGTGCCAGCAGCCAAGTTGTAGCCGGGCTGGGGGAGCAGTACTTC. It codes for CASSQVVAGLGEQYF.

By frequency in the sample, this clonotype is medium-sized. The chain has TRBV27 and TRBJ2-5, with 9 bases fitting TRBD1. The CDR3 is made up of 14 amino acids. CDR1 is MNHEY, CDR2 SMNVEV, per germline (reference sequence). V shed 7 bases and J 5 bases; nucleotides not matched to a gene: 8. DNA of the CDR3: TGTGCCAGCAACGTGGGACAGGGTAGTGAGACCCAGTACTTC. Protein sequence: CASNVGQGSETQYF.